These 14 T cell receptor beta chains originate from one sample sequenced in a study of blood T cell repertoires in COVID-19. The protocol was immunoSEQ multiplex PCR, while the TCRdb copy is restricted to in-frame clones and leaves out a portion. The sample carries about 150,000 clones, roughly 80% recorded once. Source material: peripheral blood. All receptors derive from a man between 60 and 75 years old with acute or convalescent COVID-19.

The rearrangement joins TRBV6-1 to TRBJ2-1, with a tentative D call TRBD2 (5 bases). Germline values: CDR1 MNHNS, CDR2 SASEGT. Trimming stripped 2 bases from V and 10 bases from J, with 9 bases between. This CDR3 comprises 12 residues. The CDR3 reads CASSEIGEEQFF. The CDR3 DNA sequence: TGTGCCAGCAGTGAAATCGGGGAAGAGCAGTTCTTC.

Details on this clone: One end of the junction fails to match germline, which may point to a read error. This chain's CDR3 is CASSPQEGYGYTF. The CDR3 coding sequence is TGTGCCAGCTCTCCACAGGAGGGTTATGGCTACACCTTC. The chain recombines TRBV18 with TRBJ1-2; TRBD1 is a possible D gene (5 bases). This CDR3 has 13 amino acids. Germline CDR1 and CDR2: KGHSH and LQKENI.

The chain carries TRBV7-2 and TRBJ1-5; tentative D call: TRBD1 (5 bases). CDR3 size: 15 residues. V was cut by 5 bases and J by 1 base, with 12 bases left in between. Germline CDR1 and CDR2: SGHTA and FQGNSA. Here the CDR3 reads CASSPGGSSNQPQHF. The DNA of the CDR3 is TGTGCCAGCAGCCCCGGGGGGAGCAGCAATCAGCCCCAGCATTTT.

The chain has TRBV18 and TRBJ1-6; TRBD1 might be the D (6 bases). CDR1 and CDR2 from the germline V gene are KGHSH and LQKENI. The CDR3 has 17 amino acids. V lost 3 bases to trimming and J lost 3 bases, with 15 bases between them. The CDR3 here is CASSPRDNLFYNSPLHF. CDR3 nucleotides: TGTGCCAGCTCACCCCGGGACAACTTATTCTATAATTCACCCCTCCACTTT.

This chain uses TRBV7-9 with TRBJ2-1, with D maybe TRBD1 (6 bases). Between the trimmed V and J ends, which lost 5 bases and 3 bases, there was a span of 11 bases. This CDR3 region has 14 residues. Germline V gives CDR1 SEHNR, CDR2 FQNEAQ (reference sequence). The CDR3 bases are TGTGCCAGCAGCCCCGTAGGGGGCTACAATGAGCAGTTCTTC. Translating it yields CASSPVGGYNEQFF.

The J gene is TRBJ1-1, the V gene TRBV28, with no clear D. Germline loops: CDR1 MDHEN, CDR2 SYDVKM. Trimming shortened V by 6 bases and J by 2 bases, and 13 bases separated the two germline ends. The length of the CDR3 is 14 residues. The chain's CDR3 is CASSLHTANTEAFF. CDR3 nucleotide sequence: TGTGCCAGCAGCCTCCATACAGCTAACACTGAAGCTTTCTTT.

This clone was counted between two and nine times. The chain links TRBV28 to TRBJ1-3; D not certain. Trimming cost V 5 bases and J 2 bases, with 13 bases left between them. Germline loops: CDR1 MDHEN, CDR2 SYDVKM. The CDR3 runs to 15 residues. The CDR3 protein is CASSLQSRAGNTIYF. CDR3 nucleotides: TGTGCCAGCAGTCTCCAGTCACGGGCTGGAAACACCATATATTTT.

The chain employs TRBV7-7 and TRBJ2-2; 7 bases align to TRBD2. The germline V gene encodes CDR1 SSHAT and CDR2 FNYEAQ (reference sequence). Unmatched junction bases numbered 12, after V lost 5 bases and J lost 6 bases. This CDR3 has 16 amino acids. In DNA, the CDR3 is TGTGCCAGCAGCCCCCACGCTGCGGGGGTTGCCGGGGAGCTGTTTTTT. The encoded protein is CASSPHAAGVAGELFF.

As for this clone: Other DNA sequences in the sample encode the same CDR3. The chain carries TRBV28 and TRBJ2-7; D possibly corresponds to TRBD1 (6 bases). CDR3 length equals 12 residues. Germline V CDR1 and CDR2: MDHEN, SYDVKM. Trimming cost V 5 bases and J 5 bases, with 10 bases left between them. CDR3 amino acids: CASSRNRDEQYF. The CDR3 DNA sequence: TGTGCCAGCAGTCGAAACAGGGACGAGCAGTACTTC.

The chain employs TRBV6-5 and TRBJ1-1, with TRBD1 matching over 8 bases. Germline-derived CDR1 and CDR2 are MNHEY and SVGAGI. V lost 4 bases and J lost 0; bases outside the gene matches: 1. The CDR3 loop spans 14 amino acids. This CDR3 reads CASSLDRVNTEAFF. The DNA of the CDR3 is TGTGCCAGCAGTTTGGACAGGGTGAACACTGAAGCTTTCTTT.

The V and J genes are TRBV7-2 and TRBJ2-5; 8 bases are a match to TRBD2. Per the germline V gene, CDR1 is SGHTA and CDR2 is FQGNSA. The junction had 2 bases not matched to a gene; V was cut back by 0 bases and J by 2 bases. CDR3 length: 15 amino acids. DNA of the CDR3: TGTGCCAGCAGCTTAGCAATAGCGGGACAAGAGACCCAGTACTTC. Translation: CASSLAIAGQETQYF.

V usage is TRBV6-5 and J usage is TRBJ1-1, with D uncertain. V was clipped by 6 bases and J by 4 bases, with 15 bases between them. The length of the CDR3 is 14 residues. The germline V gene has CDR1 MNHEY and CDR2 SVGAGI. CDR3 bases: TGTGCCAGCAGCGCGGTCAGAACAACCACTGAAGCTTTCTTT. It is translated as CASSAVRTTTEAFF.

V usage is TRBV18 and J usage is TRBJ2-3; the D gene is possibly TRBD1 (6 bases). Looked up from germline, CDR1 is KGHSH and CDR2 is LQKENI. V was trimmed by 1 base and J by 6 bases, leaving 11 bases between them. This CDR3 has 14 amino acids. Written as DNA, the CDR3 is TGTGCCAGCTCACCACTGGACAGTCTGGATACGCAGTATTTT. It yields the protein CASSPLDSLDTQYF.

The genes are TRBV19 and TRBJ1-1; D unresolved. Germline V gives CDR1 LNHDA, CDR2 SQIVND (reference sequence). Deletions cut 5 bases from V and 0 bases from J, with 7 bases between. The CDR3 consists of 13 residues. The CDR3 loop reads CASSAVLNTEAFF. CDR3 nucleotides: TGTGCCAGTAGTGCGGTCCTGAACACTGAAGCTTTCTTT.